The T cell receptor (beta chain) described here comes from a study of T cells in Graves' hyperthyroidism and ophthalmopathy. Unmatched junction bases numbered 2, after V lost 2 bases and J lost 6 bases. The CDR3 is 13 residues long. Germline assignment: CDR1 GTSNPN and CDR2 SVGIG (reference sequence). TCR beta CDR3 sequences were amplified from RNA transcripts. A first-round RT-PCR of the TCR CDR3 used the HTBI primer set. TCRdb fed the multiplex PCR reads into MiXCR, producing one record per CDR3 protein. The table lists roughly 420,000 distinct CDR3 sequences, around 14% of them singletons. Graves' hyperthyroidism was deemed stable given no ophthalmopathy progression within 18 months. Each diagnosis drew on symptoms, thyroxine, TRAb, thyroid ultrasound and orbital computed tomography findings. 10 ml fresh peripheral blood yielded the PBMCs.

The TCR sequence derives from a woman between 18 and 30 years old with Graves' hyperthyroidism. V and J are TRBV30 and TRBJ1-5, with 9 bases matching TRBD1. Sequencing input: blood. CDR3: CAWSRGQGQPQHF. For the CDR3, the DNA is TGTGCCTGGAGTCGGGGACAGGGTCAGCCCCAGCATTTT. Based on the CDR3 plus reference TRBV30 and TRBJ1-5, the full variable domain is SQTIHQWPATLVQPVGSPLSLECTVEGTSNPNLYWYRQAAGRGLQLLFYSVGIGQISSEVPQNLSASRPQDRQFILSSKKLLLSDSGFYLCAWSRGQGQPQHFGDGTRLSIL.